A single sample is the source of the 7 T cell receptor beta chains below, sequenced in a study of shared clonotypes between healthy human individuals. The naive CD8 fraction comprised CD45RO-negative cells positively selected for CCR7 and excluded terminally differentiated effector memory CD45RA+ cells. Data came from immunoSEQ multiplex PCR; TCRdb stores just in-frame clones and leaves some out. Of around 610,000 clones in the sample, approximately 96% were seen once. The sequenced sample was naive CD8+ T cells sorted from blood. These receptors all stem from a woman aged 25 to 45 in good health.

This clone was seen once. The rearrangement links TRBV2 to TRBJ2-7; D ambiguous. This CDR3 has 14 amino acids. Germline CDR1 is SNHLY and CDR2 is FYNNEI. Trimming shortened V by 4 bases and J by 5 bases, and 15 bases separated the two germline ends. CDR3 sequence (DNA): TGTGCCAGCAGTGCTCAGGTTCCACTACACGAGCAGTACTTC. It yields the protein CASSAQVPLHEQYF. The entire variable domain, with the rest obtained from reference TRBV2 and TRBJ2-7, is as follows: EPEVTQTPSHQVTQMGQEVILRCVPISNHLYFYWYRQILGQKVEFLVSFYNNEISEKSEIFDDQFSVERPDGSNFTLKIRSTKLEDSAMYFCASSAQVPLHEQYFGPGTRLTVT.

The chain has TRBV7-8 and TRBJ1-2; possibly TRBD1 for D (6 bases). V shed 1 base and J shed 6 bases, with 18 bases lying between them. Germline V gene sequence: CDR1 SGHVS, CDR2 FQNEAQ. CDR3 size: 16 residues. CDR3 in DNA: TGTGCCAGCAGCTTAGAGCCGGGACAAAGGGAGCATGGCTACACCTTC. Amino acid sequence: CASSLEPGQREHGYTF.

The V and J genes are TRBV19 and TRBJ1-1, with 7 nucleotides matching TRBD1. The CDR3 is made up of 15 amino acids. Germline-derived CDR1 and CDR2 are LNHDA and SQIVND (reference sequence). The V and J ends lost 5 bases and 4 bases, in that order; junction bases with no gene match: 10. CDR3 sequence: CASSSLVTGFTEAFF. The CDR3 region has the DNA TGTGCCAGTAGTTCCCTCGTGACAGGGTTCACTGAAGCTTTCTTT.

This chain joins TRBV27 and TRBJ2-7; D possibly matches TRBD1 or TRBD2 (6 bases each). CDR3 length: 12 amino acids. CDR1 is MNHEY, CDR2 SMNVEV, per germline (reference sequence). Deletions cut 6 bases from V and 7 bases from J, with 13 bases between. The CDR3 nucleotides read TGTGCCAGCAGCCAAGGGGGGAAAGAGCAGTACTTC. This gives the protein CASSQGGKEQYF.

J is TRBJ1-3 and V is TRBV7-2; no reliable D call. The CDR3 has 16 residues. V was trimmed by 5 bases and J by 4 bases, leaving 18 bases between them. Per germline, CDR1 SGHTA and CDR2 FQGNSA. CDR3 sequence (DNA): TGTGCCAGCAGCCAAGGTGCTCACTCATGGGGAAACACCATATATTTT. Encoded protein: CASSQGAHSWGNTIYF.

The chain is built from TRBV12-5 and TRBJ2-2, with TRBD2 identical over 8 bases. This CDR3 contains 14 residues. Germline CDR1 and CDR2: LGHNT and FRNRAP. V lost 7 bases, J lost 6 bases, and 7 bases stayed unmatched. The CDR3 spells CASALTSAAGELFF. The CDR3, as DNA: TGTGCTAGTGCATTGACTAGCGCGGCCGGGGAGCTGTTTTTT.

The rearrangement links TRBV6-1 to TRBJ1-2; D may be TRBD1 (6 bases). Germline CDR1 and CDR2: MNHNS and SASEGT. V lost 10 bases, J lost 4 bases, and 22 bases lay in between. The CDR3 totals 15 residues. DNA for the CDR3: TGTGCCACCTGCCTGGGGGGGGGCTCATCCTATGGCTACACCTTC. Its protein is CATCLGGGSSYGYTF.